This record covers a single TCR beta chain. The CDR3 is 14 amino acids. The germline gives CDR1 ENHRY, CDR2 SYGVKD. The trim removed 10 bases at V and 1 base at J, leaving 8 bases unmatched. This sample was taken from a study of blood T cell repertoires in COVID-19. Turning to the study itself: Donors in the United States, Italy and Spain gave samples during acute or convalescent COVID-19.

Under the authors' procedure: The authors estimated nucleated cell counts from reference gene primer amplification. The repertoire was sequenced with immunoSEQ multiplex PCR; TCRdb's copy has only in-frame clones and lacks some. The V and J calls and clone size come from that table; D and trimming were worked out from the DNA. This table has about 150,000 clones, roughly four fifths appearing once. This chain joins TRBV10-3 and TRBJ2-3, with TRBD2 matching over 7 bases. The source of this sequence is a human donor with acute or convalescent COVID-19. The donor label of this sample is uncertain. The sequencing input was peripheral blood. The CDR3, as DNA: TGTGCCACCGGAAAAAGCGGGGGCACAGATACGCAGTATTTT. Its protein is CATGKSGGTDTQYF.